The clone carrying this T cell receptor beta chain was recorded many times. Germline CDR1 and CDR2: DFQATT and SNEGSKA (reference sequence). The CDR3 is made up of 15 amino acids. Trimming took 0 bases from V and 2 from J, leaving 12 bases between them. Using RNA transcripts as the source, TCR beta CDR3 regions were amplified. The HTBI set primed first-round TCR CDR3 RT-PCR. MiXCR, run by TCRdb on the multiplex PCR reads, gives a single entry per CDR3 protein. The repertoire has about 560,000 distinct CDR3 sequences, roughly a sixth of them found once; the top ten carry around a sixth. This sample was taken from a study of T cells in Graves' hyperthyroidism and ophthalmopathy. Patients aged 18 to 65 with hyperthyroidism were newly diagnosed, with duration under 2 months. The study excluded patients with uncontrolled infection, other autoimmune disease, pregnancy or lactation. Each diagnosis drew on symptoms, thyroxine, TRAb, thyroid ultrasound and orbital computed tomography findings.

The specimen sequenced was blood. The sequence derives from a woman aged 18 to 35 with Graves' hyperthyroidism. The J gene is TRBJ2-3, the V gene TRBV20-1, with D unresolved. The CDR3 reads CSARDLERFTDTQYF. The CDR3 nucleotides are TGCAGTGCTAGAGATCTAGAGAGGTTCACAGATACGCAGTATTTT.